This TCR beta chain was identified during a study of T cells in Graves' hyperthyroidism and ophthalmopathy. Study in general: Staff took peripheral blood when the initial diagnosis was made, before any treatment began.

Amplification targeted TCR beta CDR3 regions from RNA transcripts. An initial round of RT-PCR targeting the TCR CDR3 relied on the HTBI primer set. TCRdb processed the multiplex PCR reads anew with MiXCR; each CDR3 protein has one entry. The sample consists of under 450,000 distinct CDR3 sequences, 15% to 17% of them appearing once. The germline CDR1 and CDR2 sequences are MNHNS and SASEGT. Trimming removed 6 bases at V and 4 bases at J, with 16 bases between. The CDR3 totals 15 residues. This clonotype was observed a few times. Sample: blood. The receptor was isolated from a woman aged 18 to 35 with Graves' hyperthyroidism. The chain joins TRBV6-1 to TRBJ1-5; TRBD1 is a possible D gene (5 bases). In DNA, the CDR3 is TGTGCCAGCAGCCCCGGGACGGTTGTAAATCAGCCCCAGCATTTT. Its protein is CASSPGTVVNQPQHF.